The clone carrying this T cell receptor beta chain occurred many times. This CDR3 is 14 amino acids long. The junction had 7 bases not matched to a gene; V was cut back by 3 bases and J by 3 bases. The germline gives CDR1 DFQATT, CDR2 SNEGSKA (reference sequence). The data originate from a study of T-cell reconstitution after alpha-beta-depleted transplantation in children. A TCRbeta library incorporating unique molecular identifiers was prepared. TCRdb analysed the PCR reads with MiXCR anew, one entry per CDR3 protein. Here the sample spans over 550,000 distinct CDR3 sequences, 8% to 11% being singletons.

The chain recombines TRBV20-1 with TRBJ1-2, with 7 bases that match TRBD1. The receptor's source is a human donor who donated a stem cell graft to a child with acute myeloid leukemia. This specimen was PBMCs from the stem cell graft donor, taken from the stem cell graft. The CDR3 loop reads CSAREGQDHYGYTF. As DNA, the CDR3 is TGCAGTGCTAGGGAAGGACAGGATCACTATGGCTACACCTTC.